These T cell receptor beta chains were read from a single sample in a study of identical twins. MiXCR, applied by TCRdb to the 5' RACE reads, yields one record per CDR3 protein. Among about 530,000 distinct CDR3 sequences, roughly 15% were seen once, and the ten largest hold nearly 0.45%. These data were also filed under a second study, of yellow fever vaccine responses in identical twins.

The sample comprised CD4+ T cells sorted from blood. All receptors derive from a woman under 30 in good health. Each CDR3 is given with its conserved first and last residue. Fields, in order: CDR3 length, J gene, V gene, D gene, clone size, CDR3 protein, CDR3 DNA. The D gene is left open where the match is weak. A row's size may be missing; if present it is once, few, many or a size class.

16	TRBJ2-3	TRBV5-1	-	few	CASSLEFVGGRDTQYF	TGCGCCAGCAGCTTGGAATTTGTTGGGGGGAGAGATACGCAGTATTTT
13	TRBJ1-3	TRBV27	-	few	CASSLWAGNTIYF	TGTGCCAGCAGTTTATGGGCGGGAAACACCATATATTTT
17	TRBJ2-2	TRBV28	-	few	CASSSWGTTRNTGELFF	TGTGCCAGCAGTTCTTGGGGGACAACTAGGAACACCGGGGAGCTGTTTTTT
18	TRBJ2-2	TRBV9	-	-	CASSVRWAVDSNTGELFF	TGTGCCAGCAGCGTACGGTGGGCCGTGGATTCGAACACCGGGGAGCTGTTTTTT
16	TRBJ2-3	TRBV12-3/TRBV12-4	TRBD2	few	CASSLARLAGMNTQYF	TGTGCCAGCAGTTTAGCCCGGCTAGCGGGAATGAATACGCAGTATTTT
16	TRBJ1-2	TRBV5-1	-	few	CASSSRGREANYGYTF	TGCGCCAGCAGCTCGAGGGGTCGGGAAGCTAACTATGGCTACACCTTC
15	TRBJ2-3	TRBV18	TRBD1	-	CASSLGTANTDTQYF	TGTGCCAGCTCACTCGGGACAGCTAATACAGATACGCAGTATTTT
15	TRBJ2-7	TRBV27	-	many	CASSSGRELSGEQYF	TGTGCCAGCAGTAGCGGCAGGGAGTTGTCGGGCGAGCAGTACTTC
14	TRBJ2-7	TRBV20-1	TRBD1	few	CSAGTGTGGYEQYF	TGCAGTGCTGGCACCGGGACAGGGGGGTACGAGCAGTACTTC
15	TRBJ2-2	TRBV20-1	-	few	CSAHDRRTNTGELFF	TGCAGTGCCCATGACCGGCGAACTAACACCGGGGAGCTGTTTTTT
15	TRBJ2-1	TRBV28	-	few	CASSPGTGDYNEQFF	TGTGCCAGCAGTCCCGGGACCGGCGACTACAATGAGCAGTTCTTC
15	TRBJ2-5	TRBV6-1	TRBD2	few	CASSRGGLAEETQYF	TGTGCCAGCAGTCGGGGAGGGTTAGCAGAAGAGACCCAGTACTTC
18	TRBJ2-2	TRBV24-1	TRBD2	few	CATSDLRTSGGAAGELFF	TGTGCCACCAGTGATTTGCGGACTAGCGGGGGGGCAGCCGGGGAGCTGTTTTTT
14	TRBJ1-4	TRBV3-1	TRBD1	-	CASSRTGINEKLFF	TGTGCCAGCAGCCGGACAGGAATTAATGAAAAACTGTTTTTT
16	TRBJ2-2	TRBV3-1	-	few	CASSSGGNRVPGELFF	TGTGCCAGCAGTTCCGGTGGGAACAGGGTACCCGGGGAGCTGTTTTTT
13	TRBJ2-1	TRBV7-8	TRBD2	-	CASSSREGSEQFF	TGTGCCAGCAGCTCCCGGGAGGGCAGTGAGCAGTTCTTC
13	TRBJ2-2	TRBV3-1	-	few	CASSQDLGGELFF	TGTGCCAGCAGCCAAGATCTCGGCGGGGAGCTGTTTTTT
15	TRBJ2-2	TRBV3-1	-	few	CASSPRAHLLGELFF	TGTGCCAGCAGCCCTCGGGCCCACCTACTGGGGGAGCTGTTTTTT
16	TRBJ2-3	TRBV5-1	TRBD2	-	CASRKRAGGGTDTQYF	TGCGCCAGCCGAAAGAGAGCGGGAGGGGGCACAGATACGCAGTATTTT
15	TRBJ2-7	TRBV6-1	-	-	CASSQMTGLSYEQYF	TGTGCCAGCAGTCAAATGACAGGCCTCTCCTACGAGCAGTACTTC
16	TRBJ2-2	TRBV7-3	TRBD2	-	CASSLELAGNTGELFF	TGTGCCAGCAGCTTAGAACTAGCGGGGAACACCGGGGAGCTGTTTTTT
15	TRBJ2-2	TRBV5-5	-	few	CASSQGTPERGELFF	TGTGCCAGCAGCCAAGGGACTCCGGAACGAGGGGAGCTGTTTTTT
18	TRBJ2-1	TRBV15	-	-	CATSREGEGRRKRVEQFF	TGTGCCACCAGCAGAGAAGGAGAGGGGAGAAGAAAAAGGGTTGAGCAGTTCTTC
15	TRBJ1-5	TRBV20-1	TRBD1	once	CFARDGEGAGQPQHF	TGCTTTGCTAGAGATGGGGAGGGGGCGGGTCAGCCCCAGCATTTT
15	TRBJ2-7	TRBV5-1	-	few	CASSLEATRGYEQYF	TGCGCCAGCAGCTTGGAGGCAACACGAGGCTACGAGCAGTACTTC
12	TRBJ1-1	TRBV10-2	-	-	CASSETGSRAFF	TGCGCCAGCAGTGAAACAGGGAGTCGGGCTTTCTTT